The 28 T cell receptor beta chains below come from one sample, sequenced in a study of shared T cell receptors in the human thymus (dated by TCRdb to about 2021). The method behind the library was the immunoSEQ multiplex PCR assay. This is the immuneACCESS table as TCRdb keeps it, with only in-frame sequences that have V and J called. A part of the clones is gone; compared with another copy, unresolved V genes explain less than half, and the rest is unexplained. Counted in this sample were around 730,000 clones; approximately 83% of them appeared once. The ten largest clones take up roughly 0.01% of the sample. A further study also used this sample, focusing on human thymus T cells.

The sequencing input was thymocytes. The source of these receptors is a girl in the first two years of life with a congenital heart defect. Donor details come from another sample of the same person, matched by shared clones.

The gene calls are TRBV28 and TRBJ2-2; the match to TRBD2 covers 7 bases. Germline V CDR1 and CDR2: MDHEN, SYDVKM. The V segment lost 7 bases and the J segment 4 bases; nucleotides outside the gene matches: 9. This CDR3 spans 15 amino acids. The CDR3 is CASTPGLSSTGELFF. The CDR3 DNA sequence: TGTGCCAGCACCCCGGGACTATCCTCCACCGGGGAGCTGTTTTTT.

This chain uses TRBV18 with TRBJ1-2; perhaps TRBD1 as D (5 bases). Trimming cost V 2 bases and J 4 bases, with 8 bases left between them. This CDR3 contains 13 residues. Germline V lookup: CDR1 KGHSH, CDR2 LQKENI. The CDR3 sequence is CASSPDSPYGYTF. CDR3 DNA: TGTGCCAGCTCACCAGACAGCCCCTATGGCTACACCTTC.

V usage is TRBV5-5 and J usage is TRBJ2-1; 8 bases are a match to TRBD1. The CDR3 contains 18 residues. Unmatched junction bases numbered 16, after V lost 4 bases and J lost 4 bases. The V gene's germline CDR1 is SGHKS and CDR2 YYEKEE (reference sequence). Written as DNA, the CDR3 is TGTGCCAGCAGCCGACAGCACCGGGGACAGGCACTGTACAATGAGCAGTTCTTC. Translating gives CASSRQHRGQALYNEQFF.

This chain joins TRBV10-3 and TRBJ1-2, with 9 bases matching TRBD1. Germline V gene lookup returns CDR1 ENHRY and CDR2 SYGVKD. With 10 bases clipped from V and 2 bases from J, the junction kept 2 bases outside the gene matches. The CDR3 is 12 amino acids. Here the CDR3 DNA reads TGTGCCACACAGGGGGCAAACTATGGCTACACCTTC. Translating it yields CATQGANYGYTF.

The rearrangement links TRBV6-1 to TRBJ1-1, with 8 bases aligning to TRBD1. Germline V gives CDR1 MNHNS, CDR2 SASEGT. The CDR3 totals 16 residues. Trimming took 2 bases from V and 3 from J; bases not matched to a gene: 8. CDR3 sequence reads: CASSERKQGGHTEAFF. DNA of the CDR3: TGTGCCAGCAGTGAACGCAAACAGGGGGGACACACTGAAGCTTTCTTT.

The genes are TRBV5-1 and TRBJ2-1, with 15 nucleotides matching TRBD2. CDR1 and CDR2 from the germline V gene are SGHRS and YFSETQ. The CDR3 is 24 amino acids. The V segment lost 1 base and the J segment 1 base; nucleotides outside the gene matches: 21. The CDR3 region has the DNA TGCGCCAGCAGCTTGCCCACACGGACACGAGGGGGACTAGCGGGGGGAAAGTCCTACAATGAGCAGTTCTTC. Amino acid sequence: CASSLPTRTRGGLAGGKSYNEQFF.

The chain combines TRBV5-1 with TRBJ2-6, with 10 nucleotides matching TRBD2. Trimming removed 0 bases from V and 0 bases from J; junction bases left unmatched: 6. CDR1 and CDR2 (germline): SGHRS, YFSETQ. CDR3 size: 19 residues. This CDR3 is CASSLVVAGGRSGANVLTF. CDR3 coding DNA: TGCGCCAGCAGCTTGGTGGTAGCGGGGGGCCGCTCTGGGGCCAACGTCCTGACTTTC. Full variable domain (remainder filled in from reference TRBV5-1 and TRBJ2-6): KAGVTQTPRYLIKTRGQQVTLSCSPISGHRSVSWYQQTPGQGLQFLFEYFSETQRNKGNFPGRFSGRQFSNSRSEMNVSTLELGDSALYLCASSLVVAGGRSGANVLTFGAGSRLTVL.

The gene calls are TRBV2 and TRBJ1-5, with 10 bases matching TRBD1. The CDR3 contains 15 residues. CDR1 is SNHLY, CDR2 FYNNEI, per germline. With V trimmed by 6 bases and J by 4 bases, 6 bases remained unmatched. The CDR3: CASRTGTGENQPQHF. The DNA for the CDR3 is TGTGCCAGCAGGACTGGGACAGGGGAGAATCAGCCCCAGCATTTT.

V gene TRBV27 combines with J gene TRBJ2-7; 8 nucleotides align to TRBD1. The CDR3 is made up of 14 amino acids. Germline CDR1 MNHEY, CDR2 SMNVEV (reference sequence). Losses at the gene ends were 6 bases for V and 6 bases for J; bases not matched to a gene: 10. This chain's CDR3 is CASRLLGQGVEQYF. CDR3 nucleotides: TGTGCCAGCAGACTGCTCGGACAGGGTGTCGAGCAGTACTTC.

CDR3 residues: CASSSRLAAVQLTGELFF. In DNA form, the CDR3 reads TGTGCCAGCAGCTCACGACTAGCGGCGGTCCAGCTCACCGGGGAGCTGTTTTTT. The rearrangement uses TRBV7-6 and TRBJ2-2, with 9 bases fitting TRBD2. The V segment lost 4 bases and the J segment 4 bases; nucleotides outside the gene matches: 13. The CDR3 loop spans 18 amino acids. Germline V lookup: CDR1 SGHVS, CDR2 FNYEAQ.

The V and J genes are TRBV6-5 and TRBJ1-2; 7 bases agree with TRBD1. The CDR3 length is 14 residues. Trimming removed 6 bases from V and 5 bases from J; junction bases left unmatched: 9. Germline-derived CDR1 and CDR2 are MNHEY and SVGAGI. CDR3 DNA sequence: TGTGCCAGCAGGGGGACAGAAGGACCATATGGCTACACCTTC. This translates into CASRGTEGPYGYTF.

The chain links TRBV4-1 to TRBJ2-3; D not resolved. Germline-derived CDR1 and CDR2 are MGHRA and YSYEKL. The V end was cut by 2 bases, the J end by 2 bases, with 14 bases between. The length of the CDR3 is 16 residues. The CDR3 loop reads CASSQMVRRFTDTQYF. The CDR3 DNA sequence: TGCGCCAGCAGCCAAATGGTTCGTAGATTCACAGATACGCAGTATTTT.

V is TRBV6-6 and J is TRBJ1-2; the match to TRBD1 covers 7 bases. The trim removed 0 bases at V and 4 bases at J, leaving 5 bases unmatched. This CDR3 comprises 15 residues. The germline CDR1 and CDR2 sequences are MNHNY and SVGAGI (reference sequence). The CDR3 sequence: CASSYSDRTLYGYTF. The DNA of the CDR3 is TGTGCCAGCAGTTACTCGGACAGGACACTCTATGGCTACACCTTC.

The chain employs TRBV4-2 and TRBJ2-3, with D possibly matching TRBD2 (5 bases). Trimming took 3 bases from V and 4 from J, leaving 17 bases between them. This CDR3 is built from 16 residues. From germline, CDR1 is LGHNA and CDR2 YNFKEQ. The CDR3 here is CASSQRGGLPPDTQYF. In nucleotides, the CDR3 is TGTGCCAGCAGCCAGCGAGGAGGACTCCCACCAGATACGCAGTATTTT.

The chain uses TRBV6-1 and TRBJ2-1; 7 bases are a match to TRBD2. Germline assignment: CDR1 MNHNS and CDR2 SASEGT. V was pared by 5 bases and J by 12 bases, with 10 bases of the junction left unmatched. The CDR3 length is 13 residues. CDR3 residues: CASSTRTRLGQFF. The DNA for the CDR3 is TGTGCCAGCAGTACCCGGACTAGATTAGGGCAGTTCTTC.

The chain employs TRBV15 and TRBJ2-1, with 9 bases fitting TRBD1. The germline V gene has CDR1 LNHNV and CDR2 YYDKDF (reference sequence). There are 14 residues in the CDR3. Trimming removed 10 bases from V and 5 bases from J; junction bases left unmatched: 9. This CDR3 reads CAIGRQGGDNEQFF. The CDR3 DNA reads TGTGCCATCGGTAGACAGGGGGGGGACAATGAGCAGTTCTTC. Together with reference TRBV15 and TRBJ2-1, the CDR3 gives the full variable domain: DAMVIQNPRYQVTQFGKPVTLSCSQTLNHNVMYWYQQKSSQAPKLLFHYYDKDFNNEADTPDNFQSRRPNTSFCFLDIRSPGLGDTAMYLCAIGRQGGDNEQFFGPGTRLTVL.

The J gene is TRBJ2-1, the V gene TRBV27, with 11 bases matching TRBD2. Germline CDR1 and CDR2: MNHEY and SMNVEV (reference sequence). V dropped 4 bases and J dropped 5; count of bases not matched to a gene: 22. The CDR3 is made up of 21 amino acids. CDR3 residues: CASSSPPGRGLAAPLNNEQFF. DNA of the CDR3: TGTGCCAGCAGTTCCCCCCCCGGGCGGGGACTAGCGGCCCCACTAAACAATGAGCAGTTCTTC.

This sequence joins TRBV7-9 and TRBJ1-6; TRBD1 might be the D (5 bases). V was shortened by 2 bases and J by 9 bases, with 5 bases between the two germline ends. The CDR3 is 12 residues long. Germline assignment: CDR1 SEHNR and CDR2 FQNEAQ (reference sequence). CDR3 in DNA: TGTGCCAGCAGCTTACAGGGTTCACCCCTCCACTTT. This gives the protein CASSLQGSPLHF.

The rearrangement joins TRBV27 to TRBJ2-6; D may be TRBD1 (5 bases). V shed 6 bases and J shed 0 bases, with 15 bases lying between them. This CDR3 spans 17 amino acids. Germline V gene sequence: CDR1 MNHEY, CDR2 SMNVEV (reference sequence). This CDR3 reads CASRSLQQVSGANVLTF. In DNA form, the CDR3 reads TGTGCCAGCAGGTCCCTTCAACAGGTCTCTGGGGCCAACGTCCTGACTTTC.

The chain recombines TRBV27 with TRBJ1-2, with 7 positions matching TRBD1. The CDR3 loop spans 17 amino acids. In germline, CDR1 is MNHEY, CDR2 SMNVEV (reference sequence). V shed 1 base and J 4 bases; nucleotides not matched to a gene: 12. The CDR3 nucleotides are TGTGCCAGCAGTTTATTGCCCGGACAGGCGCCACTCTATGGCTACACCTTC. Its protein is CASSLLPGQAPLYGYTF.

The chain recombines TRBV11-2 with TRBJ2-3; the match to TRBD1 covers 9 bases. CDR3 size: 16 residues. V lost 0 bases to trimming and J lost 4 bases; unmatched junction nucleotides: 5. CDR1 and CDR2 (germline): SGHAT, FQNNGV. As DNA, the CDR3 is TGTGCCAGCAGCTTAGAACTTACAGGGGGCTCAGATACGCAGTATTTT. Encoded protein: CASSLELTGGSDTQYF.

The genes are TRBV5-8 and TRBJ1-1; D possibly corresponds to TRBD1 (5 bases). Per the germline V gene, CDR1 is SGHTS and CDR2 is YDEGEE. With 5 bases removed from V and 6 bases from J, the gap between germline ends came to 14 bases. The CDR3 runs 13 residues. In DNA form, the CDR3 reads TGTGCCAGCAGTAGACAGTCTAGAGCTGAAGCTTTCTTT. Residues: CASSRQSRAEAFF.

CDR3 region: CASSRFGGDGRRFNYGYTF. DNA for the CDR3: TGTGCCAGCAGCAGGTTTGGGGGGGACGGACGGCGCTTTAACTATGGCTACACCTTC. The gene calls are TRBV5-5 and TRBJ1-2; D is possibly TRBD1 (5 bases). Looked up from germline, CDR1 is SGHKS and CDR2 is YYEKEE (reference sequence). The V and J ends lost 4 bases and 1 base respectively, with 26 bases between them. This CDR3 is 19 amino acids long.

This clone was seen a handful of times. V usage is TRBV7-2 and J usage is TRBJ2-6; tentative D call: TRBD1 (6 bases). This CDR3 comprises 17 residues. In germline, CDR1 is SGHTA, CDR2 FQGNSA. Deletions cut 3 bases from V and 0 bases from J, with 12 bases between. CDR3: CASSFPGHHSGANVLTF. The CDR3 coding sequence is TGTGCCAGCAGCTTTCCGGGACACCACTCTGGGGCCAACGTCCTGACTTTC.

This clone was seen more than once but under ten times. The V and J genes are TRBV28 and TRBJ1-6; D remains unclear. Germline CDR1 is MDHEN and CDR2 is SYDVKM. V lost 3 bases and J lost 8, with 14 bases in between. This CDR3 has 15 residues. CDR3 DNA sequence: TGTGCCAGCAGTTTTGAGGCCCTGAGGGATTCACCCCTCCACTTT. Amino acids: CASSFEALRDSPLHF.

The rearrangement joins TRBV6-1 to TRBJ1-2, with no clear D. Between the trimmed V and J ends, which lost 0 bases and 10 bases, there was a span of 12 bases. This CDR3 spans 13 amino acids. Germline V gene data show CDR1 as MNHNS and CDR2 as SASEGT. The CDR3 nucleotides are TGTGCCAGCAGTGAAGCGCAGGTCGCTACCTACACCTTC. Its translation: CASSEAQVATYTF.

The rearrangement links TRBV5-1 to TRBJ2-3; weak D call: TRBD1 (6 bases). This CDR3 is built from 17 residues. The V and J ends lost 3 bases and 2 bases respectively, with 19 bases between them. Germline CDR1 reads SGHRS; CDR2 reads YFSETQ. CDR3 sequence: CASSWGPGRRNTDTQYF. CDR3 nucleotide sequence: TGCGCCAGCAGCTGGGGGCCGGGCAGAAGAAACACAGATACGCAGTATTTT.

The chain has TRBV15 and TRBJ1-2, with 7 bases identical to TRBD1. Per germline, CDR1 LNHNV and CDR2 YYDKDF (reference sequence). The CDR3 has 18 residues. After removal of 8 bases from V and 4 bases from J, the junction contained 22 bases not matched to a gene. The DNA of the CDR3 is TGTGCCACCGCGACTTGGACACAGGGGCTTATAAATAGCTATGGCTACACCTTC. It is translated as CATATWTQGLINSYGYTF.